One T cell receptor beta chain is described in this entry. In the authors' methods: For nucleated cells, counts were estimated from reference gene primer amplification. The method was immunoSEQ multiplex PCR; TCRdb's version includes in-frame clones alone and lacks a portion of them. The V and J calls and clone size were taken over from that table, and D and trimming were inferred from the DNA. The sample lists fewer than 80,000 clones, 85% to 90% occurring once. The record originates from a study of blood T cell repertoires in COVID-19. Across the whole study: From T cells, B-cell-depleted T cells, or PBMCs came the material, which was cDNA or gDNA.

Sequenced sample: peripheral blood. This TCR derives from a human donor in a cohort sampled during active COVID-19.

The CDR3 protein is CASSVGRGWEGYTF. In DNA, the CDR3 is TGTGCCAGCAGCGTAGGCCGGGGATGGGAAGGCTACACCTTC. This chain joins TRBV9 and TRBJ1-2; D not resolved. The V end lost 0 bases, the J end lost 8 bases, and 14 bases lay between the germline ends. Germline CDR1 reads SGDLS; CDR2 reads YYNGEE. The CDR3 covers 14 residues.